This TCR beta chain was observed in a study of Ad26.COV2.S vaccination and SARS-CoV-2 variants. The sample's treatment: 15 to 20 received Ad26.COV2.S at low or high dose, single or two shots; 5 received placebo; per-sample allocation not given. Sample collection was performed on day 63 after the first vaccine or placebo injection. Notes on this clone: What it recognizes is unknown.

This table comes from immunoSEQ multiplex PCR, and its TCRdb copy is limited to in-frame clones, with some not included. The repertoire has about 250,000 clones, 80% to 90% of them found once; the top ten carry around 3.5%. Study results and limitations: It is possible that the TCR breadth and depth analyses underestimated the total T cell responses.

The clonotype originates from a person between 18 and 65 years old who received the Ad26.COV2.S COVID-19 vaccine or a placebo. Sequences were derived from peripheral blood, sampled in a trial of Ad26.COV2.S vaccine versus placebo.

The CDR3 DNA sequence: TGTGCCAGCAGTTCCGACTATGGCTACACCTTC. Translating gives CASSSDYGYTF. The V and J genes are TRBV5-4 and TRBJ1-2; D is undetermined. From germline, CDR1 is SGHNT and CDR2 YYREEE (reference sequence). V shed 5 bases and J shed 3 bases, with 5 bases lying between them. CDR3 size: 11 residues. The whole variable domain, remainder taken from reference TRBV5-4 and TRBJ1-2, is ETGVTQSPTHLIKTRGQQVTLRCSSQSGHNTVSWYQQALGQGPQFIFQYYREEENGRGNFPPRFSGLQFPNYSSELNVNALELDDSALYLCASSSDYGYTFGSGTRLTVV.